These 13 T cell receptor beta chains share one sample of origin, sequenced in a study of spatial heterogeneity in lung cancer. TCRdb re-called the 5' RACE reads through MiXCR, storing one row per CDR3 protein. The profile shows 15,000 to 20,000 distinct CDR3 sequences, 5% to 8% of them singletons. Study-wide results and caveats: Expanded intratumoral alpha and beta TCR counts tracked tumor mutation counts.

Time point meaning: sample taken at primary tumor resection. Their recognized antigens are unknown. Sequenced here: lung tumor tissue, sampled at surgery. These receptors came from a male donor with early-stage non-small cell lung cancer.

In its sample, this clonotype is medium-sized. This beta chain is off target for a library built for alpha chains, so its abundance means little. The rearrangement links TRBV6-2 or TRBV6-3 to TRBJ1-2; D unresolved. The CDR3 has 13 residues. Deletions cut 1 base from V and 6 bases from J, with 9 bases between. Germline CDR1 reads MNHEY; CDR2 reads SVGEGT. The CDR3 sequence: CASSYYGRNGYTF. The CDR3 nucleotides are TGTGCCAGCAGTTACTACGGCAGAAATGGCTACACCTTC.

The sample holds many counts of this clonotype. This beta chain lies outside the target of a library built for alpha chains; its clone size means little. The chain is built from TRBV12-3 or TRBV12-4 and TRBJ2-1; a weak D match, TRBD2 (6 bases). The ends were cut back, 7 bases at V and 9 bases at J, with 13 bases in the middle. The CDR3 consists of 12 residues. The CDR3 protein is CASNNRDFEQFF. The CDR3, as DNA: TGTGCCAGCAACAACCGGGACTTTGAGCAGTTCTTC.

This clonotype came up many times. This beta chain turned up in a library designed for alpha chains; as an off-target read, its abundance says little. The gene calls are TRBV2 and TRBJ2-7; D is undetermined. CDR1 and CDR2 from the germline V gene are SNHLY and FYNNEI. This CDR3 spans 14 amino acids. The germline V and J ends were trimmed by 7 bases and 0 bases, with 13 bases remaining between them. The CDR3 DNA sequence: TGTGCCAGCACCAACGGCGTCAGCTCCTACGAGCAGTACTTC. Its translation: CASTNGVSSYEQYF.

The table lists this clonotype with many counts. A library made for alpha chains picked up this beta chain off target, so its size means little. The rearrangement joins TRBV10-3 to TRBJ2-6; D unresolved. Germline V CDR1 and CDR2: ENHRY, SYGVKD. CDR3 length: 15 amino acids. Deletions cut 2 bases from V and 0 bases from J, with 5 bases between. The CDR3 loop reads CAISELGSGANVLTF. The CDR3 region has the DNA TGTGCCATCAGTGAGCTTGGCTCTGGGGCCAACGTCCTGACTTTC.

This clonotype was picked up a small number of times. Found in a library prepared for alpha chains, this beta chain is an off-target read, and its abundance has little meaning. V is TRBV7-6 and J is TRBJ1-6; D remains ambiguous. Germline V gene lookup returns CDR1 SGHVS and CDR2 FNYEAQ. The CDR3 runs to 14 residues. Trimming removed 1 base at V and 2 bases at J, with 3 bases between. CDR3 in amino acids: CASSLEPYNSPLHF. CDR3 in DNA: TGTGCCAGCAGCTTAGAACCCTATAATTCACCCCTCCACTTT. Drawing the rest from reference TRBV7-6 and TRBJ1-6, the complete variable domain is GAGVSQSPRYKVTKRGQDVALRCDPISGHVSLYWYRQALGQGPEFLTYFNYEAQQDKSGLPNDRFSAERPEGSISTLTIQRTEQRDSAMYRCASSLEPYNSPLHFGNGTRLTVT.

This clonotype came up many times. This beta chain is an off-target read within a library intended for alpha chains, so its frequency means little. The rearrangement joins TRBV20-1 to TRBJ2-3; TRBD2 agrees at 8 bases. The CDR3 loop spans 15 amino acids. Germline assignment: CDR1 DFQATT and CDR2 SNEGSKA (reference sequence). Losses at the gene ends were 4 bases for V and 3 bases for J; bases not matched to a gene: 9. CDR3 DNA sequence: TGCAGTGCTACCAGCGGGAGATTGGGAACAGATACGCAGTATTTT. Translated: CSATSGRLGTDTQYF.

This clonotype was picked up many times. This beta chain is off target for a library built for alpha chains, so its abundance means little. The chain recombines TRBV4-2 with TRBJ2-4, with TRBD2 identical over 8 bases. The CDR3 has 17 amino acids. The trim removed 1 base at V and 0 bases at J, leaving 5 bases unmatched. Per germline, CDR1 LGHNA and CDR2 YNFKEQ. For the CDR3, the DNA is TGTGCCAGCAGCCAAGCGGGGGGGAAACTAGCCAAAAACATTCAGTACTTC. Encoded protein: CASSQAGGKLAKNIQYF.

This clonotype was seen repeatedly, ten times or more. The library was prepared for alpha chains; this beta chain is a stray read, so its frequency means little. The chain couples TRBV7-9 to TRBJ2-3; 9 bases fit TRBD1. With 3 bases clipped from V and 2 bases from J, the junction kept 6 bases outside the gene matches. CDR3 length equals 16 residues. The germline CDR1 and CDR2 sequences are SEHNR and FQNEAQ (reference sequence). The chain's CDR3 is CASSFAGTGLTDTQYF. The CDR3 nucleotides are TGTGCCAGCAGCTTTGCCGGGACAGGGCTCACAGATACGCAGTATTTT.

This clonotype is deemed medium-sized. Since the library was made to target alpha chains, this beta chain is a stray read and its abundance is not meaningful. The chain joins TRBV12-2 to TRBJ1-1. TRBV12-2 is a listed pseudogene. This CDR3 is built from 14 residues. CDR3: CASLLGRRNTEAFF. DNA for the CDR3: TGTGCAAGTCTCCTAGGGCGCAGGAACACTGAAGCTTTCTTT.

This clonotype showed up many times. The library was prepared for alpha chains; this beta chain is a stray read, so its frequency means little. The rearrangement uses TRBV11-3 and TRBJ2-1; D is ambiguous. The germline gives CDR1 SGHNT, CDR2 YENEEA. The V gene lost 1 base and the J gene lost 7 bases, with 17 bases spanning the gap. The length of the CDR3 is 16 residues. The CDR3, as DNA: TGTGCCAGCAGCTTAGCTCCGGCGACTTCATCAAATGAGCAGTTCTTC. It yields the protein CASSLAPATSSNEQFF.

About this clonotype itself: The DNA is omitted, as the CDR3 cannot be located on it reliably, and the CDR3 follows TCRdb's listing. This beta chain is a stray read from a library made for alpha chains; its abundance is not meaningful. The chain recombines TRBV5-1 with TRBJ2-1; the tabulated D call, TRBD1, remains unverified against the DNA. CDR1 is SGHRS, CDR2 YFSETQ, per germline. With termini counted, the CDR3 has 18 amino acids. The CDR3 protein is CASSFYICSAPFGPLQFF.

This clonotype is judged medium-sized (0.01 to 0.1%). This beta chain slipped into a library made for alpha chains as a stray read, so its size is not meaningful. The chain carries TRBV18 and TRBJ1-2; D unclear. CDR3 length: 13 amino acids. Between the trimmed V and J ends, which lost 2 bases and 2 bases, there was a span of 6 bases. CDR1 is KGHSH, CDR2 LQKENI, per germline. This chain's CDR3 is CASSPGENYGYTF. The DNA of the CDR3 is TGTGCCAGCTCACCAGGAGAAAACTATGGCTACACCTTC.

In its sample, this clonotype was seen a few times. This beta chain represents an off-target read in a library built for alpha chains; its size is of limited meaning. The chain employs TRBV4-3 and TRBJ1-1; tentatively, D is TRBD1 (5 bases). Trimming took off 1 base at V and 5 bases at J, with 14 bases between the two ends. The CDR3 has 15 amino acids. The germline V gene has CDR1 LGHNA and CDR2 YSLEER. CDR3 DNA: TGCGCCAGCAGCCAAGGTAGGGGAAGGGAGACTGAAGCTTTCTTT. Translated, it gives CASSQGRGRETEAFF.